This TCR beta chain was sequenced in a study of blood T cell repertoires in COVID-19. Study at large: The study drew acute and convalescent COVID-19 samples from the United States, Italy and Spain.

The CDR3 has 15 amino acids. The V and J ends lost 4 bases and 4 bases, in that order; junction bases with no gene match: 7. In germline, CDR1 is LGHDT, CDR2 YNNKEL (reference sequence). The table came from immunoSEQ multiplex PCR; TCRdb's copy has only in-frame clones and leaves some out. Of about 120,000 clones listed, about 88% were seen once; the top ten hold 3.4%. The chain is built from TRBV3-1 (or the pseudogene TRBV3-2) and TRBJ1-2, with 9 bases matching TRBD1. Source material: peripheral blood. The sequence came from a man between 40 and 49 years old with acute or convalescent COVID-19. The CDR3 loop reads CASSRTTGGLYGYTF. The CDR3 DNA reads TGTGCCAGCAGCCGCACAACAGGGGGCCTCTATGGCTACACCTTC.